The 3 T cell receptor beta chains in this list originate from one sample, sequenced in a study of regulatory T cells in long-lasting Graves disease. Time point of the sample: persistent/refractory GD, antithyroid drugs over 5 years with positive TRAb. Generation of the TCR library employed RNA extracted from PBMCs. Combining iRepertoire HTBI primers with Arm-PCR of CDR3 regions, the authors built TCR beta libraries. MiXCR, applied by TCRdb to the multiplex PCR reads, yields one record per CDR3 protein. This sample has 430,000 or so distinct CDR3 sequences, with 20% to 25% found just once. Material: peripheral blood mononuclear cells (PBMCs), obtained when the disease was refractory, from a patient treated with antithyroid drugs. These receptors all come from a female donor with Graves disease.

This chain uses TRBV15 with TRBJ2-6, with D perhaps matching TRBD2 (6 bases). V was shortened by 3 bases and J by 7 bases, with 16 bases between the two germline ends. This CDR3 is built from 16 residues. Germline V CDR1 and CDR2: LNHNV, YYDKDF (reference sequence). The CDR3 DNA is TGTGCCACCAGCAGCCCGCGTGGGGGGATAGCCAACGTCCTGACTTTC. Encoded protein: CATSSPRGGIANVLTF. Looking up the rest from reference TRBV15 and TRBJ2-6 gives the full variable domain: DAMVIQNPRYQVTQFGKPVTLSCSQTLNHNVMYWYQQKSSQAPKLLFHYYDKDFNNEADTPDNFQSRRPNTSFCFLDIRSPGLGDTAMYLCATSSPRGGIANVLTFGAGSRLTVL.

This clonotype has a handful of counts. The gene calls are TRBV30 and TRBJ1-4; the D is unclear. CDR3 size: 14 residues. Germline loops: CDR1 GTSNPN, CDR2 SVGIG (reference sequence). V was shortened by 1 base and J by 0 bases, with 6 bases between the two germline ends. CDR3 loop: CAWSEGSTNEKLFF. Here the CDR3 DNA reads TGTGCCTGGAGTGAGGGCTCAACTAATGAAAAACTGTTTTTT. The full variable domain, in which reference TRBV30 and TRBJ1-4 provide the parts outside the CDR3, is SQTIHQWPATLVQPVGSPLSLECTVEGTSNPNLYWYRQAAGRGLQLLFYSVGIGQISSEVPQNLSASRPQDRQFILSSKKLLLSDSGFYLCAWSEGSTNEKLFFGSGTQLSVL.

This clonotype was observed at least ten times. The chain links TRBV28 to TRBJ2-6, with D maybe TRBD2 (6 bases). CDR1 is MDHEN, CDR2 SYDVKM, per germline. The CDR3 totals 16 residues. Trimming took off 6 bases at V and 0 bases at J, with 12 bases between the two ends. The CDR3 nucleotides read TGTGCCAGCAGCTCCTACGGGAGCTCTGGGGCCAACGTCCTGACTTTC. The encoded protein is CASSSYGSSGANVLTF.